The T cell receptor beta chain described here comes from a study of T cell repertoires in cytomegalovirus infection. Study in general: Public TCR beta signatures provided an indication of both CMV infection and a matching HLA type. Findings and limits, study-wide: In two of eight donors, the top clonotype was HLA-C-restricted CMV-specific.

Many counts were recorded for this clonotype. The antigen is undetermined. TCRdb redid the calling of the reads with MiXCR, one entry per CDR3 protein. The sample lists some 300,000 distinct CDR3 sequences; about an eighth were seen once. Germline-derived CDR1 and CDR2 are SEHNR and FQNEAQ (reference sequence). The germline V and J ends were trimmed by 4 bases and 5 bases, with 9 bases remaining between them. CDR3 length: 13 amino acids. The chain uses TRBV7-9 and TRBJ1-5; D is unresolved. Sequenced: PBMCs. The origin of this receptor is a human donor in good health (CMV status not recorded). Some clones in this sample may be carry-over from other donors' samples. CDR3 sequence reads: CASSSTPDQPQHF. In DNA form, the CDR3 reads TGTGCCAGCAGCTCGACACCCGATCAGCCCCAGCATTTT. Full variable domain (remainder filled in from reference TRBV7-9 and TRBJ1-5): DTGVSQNPRHKITKRGQNVTFRCDPISEHNRLYWYRQTLGQGPEFLTYFQNEAQLEKSRLLSDRFSAERPKGSFSTLEIQRTEQGDSAMYLCASSSTPDQPQHFGDGTRLSIL.